The 15 T cell receptor beta chains below come from one sample, sequenced in a study of blood T cells in healthy people across ages. Alongside a J-beta primer mix, a sample-barcoded 5' primer served in a second PCR lasting 7 to 11 cycles. TCRdb re-derived calls from the 5' RACE reads in MiXCR, one entry per CDR3 protein. The table records hundreds of thousands of distinct CDR3 sequences, 48% of them present only once. The material sequenced was blood. These receptor sequences come from a man under 40 in good health.

This clonotype was detected only a few times. The chain couples TRBV7-2 to TRBJ2-7; no clear D gene. Germline V CDR1 and CDR2: SGHTA, FQGNSA. V was cut by 0 bases and J by 0 bases, with 9 bases left in between. The CDR3 sequence is 15 residues long. CDR3 sequence: CASSLAPGTSYEQYF. CDR3 bases: TGTGCCAGCAGCTTAGCGCCAGGTACCTCCTACGAGCAGTACTTC.

This clonotype was observed a few times. The chain uses TRBV4-2 and TRBJ1-1; 7 nucleotides align to TRBD1. Losses at the gene ends were 1 base for V and 2 bases for J; bases not matched to a gene: 7. The CDR3 is 16 amino acids. Germline CDR1 and CDR2: LGHNA and YNFKEQ. This CDR3 reads CASSQVGGQSNTEAFF. For the CDR3, the DNA is TGTGCCAGCAGCCAAGTTGGGGGACAGTCAAACACTGAAGCTTTCTTT.

The genes are TRBV5-1 and TRBJ2-5; 14 bases line up with TRBD2. CDR1 and CDR2 (germline): SGHRS, YFSETQ. With 4 bases clipped from V and 4 bases from J, the junction kept 6 bases outside the gene matches. The CDR3 is made up of 16 amino acids. CDR3 protein: CASSTTSGGAGETQYF. The DNA of the CDR3 is TGCGCCAGCAGCACGACTAGCGGGGGGGCCGGAGAGACCCAGTACTTC.

The DNA of the CDR3 is TGTGCCAGCAGCCAAGATGGTGTTAGCACAGATACGCAGTATTTT. Protein product: CASSQDGVSTDTQYF. The chain has TRBV4-2 and TRBJ2-3, with no clear D. V shed 0 bases and J shed 0 bases, with 7 bases lying between them. This CDR3 has 15 residues. The germline CDR1 and CDR2 sequences are LGHNA and YNFKEQ.

This clonotype was seen a handful of times. The rearrangement joins TRBV6-5 to TRBJ1-2; 8 nucleotides line up with TRBD1. The CDR3 loop spans 14 amino acids. V shed 2 bases and J 8 bases; nucleotides not matched to a gene: 7. Germline V gene data show CDR1 as MNHEY and CDR2 as SVGAGI. The CDR3 loop reads CASSYPRTGSGYTF. CDR3 in DNA: TGTGCCAGCAGTTACCCTAGGACAGGGTCGGGCTACACCTTC.

Details on this clonotype: Germline and junction disagree at one end, which may indicate a read error. CDR3 in DNA: TGTACCAGCAGCCAATCTGCCAGCGCGGGGCGTTCGAACATTCAGTACTTC. It specifies CTSSQSASAGRSNIQYF. The genes are TRBV4-2 and TRBJ2-4; possible D gene TRBD2, 6 bases. The germline V gene has CDR1 LGHNA and CDR2 YNFKEQ. The CDR3 consists of 17 residues.

The chain uses TRBV6-6 and TRBJ2-6; no reliable D call. Germline CDR1 reads MNHNY; CDR2 reads SVGAGI (reference sequence). V lost 2 bases and J lost 4, with 3 bases in between. The CDR3 is 13 amino acids. This CDR3 reads CASSYQGANVLTF. In DNA form, the CDR3 reads TGTGCCAGCAGTTACCAGGGGGCCAACGTCCTGACTTTC.

This rearrangement joins TRBV9 to TRBJ2-3, with D possibly being TRBD2 (7 bases). The germline V and J ends were trimmed by 2 bases and 2 bases, with 15 bases remaining between them. CDR1 is SGDLS and CDR2 is YYNGEE in the germline V gene. CDR3 size: 16 residues. CDR3 nucleotide sequence: TGTGCCAGCAGCGTGGTGGCGGGGGCCCACACAGATACGCAGTATTTT. The encoded protein is CASSVVAGAHTDTQYF.

The CDR3 sequence is CASSPSDGTFYGYTF. CDR3 DNA: TGTGCCAGTAGTCCATCAGACGGGACCTTCTATGGCTACACCTTC. J is TRBJ1-2 and V is TRBV19; D might be TRBD1 (5 bases). This CDR3 region has 15 residues. Trimming removed 5 bases from V and 4 bases from J, with 17 bases in between. CDR1 and CDR2 from the germline V gene are LNHDA and SQIVND (reference sequence).

The rearrangement links TRBV4-1 to TRBJ2-3; perhaps TRBD2 as D (6 bases). CDR1 and CDR2 (germline): MGHRA, YSYEKL. V lost 0 bases and J lost 4, with 14 bases in between. This CDR3 has 16 amino acids. The CDR3 bases are TGCGCCAGCAGCCAAGATGCCAGCGGGCGGGCAGATACGCAGTATTTT. It translates to CASSQDASGRADTQYF.

The chain is built from TRBV20-1 and TRBJ1-3; 8 bases are shared with TRBD1. Germline CDR1 reads DFQATT; CDR2 reads SNEGSKA (reference sequence). Losses at the gene ends were 4 bases for V and 4 bases for J; bases not matched to a gene: 6. This CDR3 region has 14 residues. Here the CDR3 reads CSAKRTGSGNTIYF. In DNA, the CDR3 is TGCAGTGCTAAGAGGACAGGGTCCGGAAACACCATATATTTT.

This clonotype came up a few times. The V and J genes are TRBV24-1 and TRBJ2-1; perhaps TRBD2 as D (6 bases). Germline CDR1 and CDR2: KGHDR and SFDVKD. Trimming pared 12 bases from V and 8 bases from J, leaving 16 bases between. CDR3 length: 12 residues. CDR3 protein: CAVRRGTDEQFF. The CDR3 DNA is TGTGCCGTGAGGCGGGGTACCGATGAGCAGTTCTTC.

This clonotype was counted a few times. J is TRBJ2-1 and V is TRBV6-5; TRBD1 might be the D (5 bases). Germline V gene sequence: CDR1 MNHEY, CDR2 SVGAGI. This CDR3 comprises 15 residues. Between the trimmed V and J ends, which lost 8 bases and 4 bases, there was a span of 18 bases. CDR3 amino acids: CASSPETVGYNEQFF. The CDR3 DNA sequence: TGTGCCAGCTCCCCCGAGACAGTTGGATACAATGAGCAGTTCTTC.

This clonotype came up a few times. The V call is TRBV7-9, the J call TRBJ2-1, with 7 bases aligning to TRBD1. The germline gives CDR1 SEHNR, CDR2 FQNEAQ (reference sequence). The V and J ends lost 8 bases and 5 bases, in that order; junction bases with no gene match: 6. This CDR3 is built from 13 residues. Here the CDR3 DNA reads TGTGCCAGCGGGACAGTTCTTAACAATGAGCAGTTCTTC. Translated, it gives CASGTVLNNEQFF.

J is TRBJ1-5 and V is TRBV6-6; 8 bases match TRBD1. Unmatched junction bases numbered 16, after V lost 8 bases and J lost 7 bases. The CDR3 is 16 residues long. Germline-derived CDR1 and CDR2 are MNHNY and SVGAGI (reference sequence). CDR3 DNA sequence: TGTGCCAGCCGGACCGTTGACAGGGGCCGCCAACAGCCCCAGCATTTT. Translation: CASRTVDRGRQQPQHF.